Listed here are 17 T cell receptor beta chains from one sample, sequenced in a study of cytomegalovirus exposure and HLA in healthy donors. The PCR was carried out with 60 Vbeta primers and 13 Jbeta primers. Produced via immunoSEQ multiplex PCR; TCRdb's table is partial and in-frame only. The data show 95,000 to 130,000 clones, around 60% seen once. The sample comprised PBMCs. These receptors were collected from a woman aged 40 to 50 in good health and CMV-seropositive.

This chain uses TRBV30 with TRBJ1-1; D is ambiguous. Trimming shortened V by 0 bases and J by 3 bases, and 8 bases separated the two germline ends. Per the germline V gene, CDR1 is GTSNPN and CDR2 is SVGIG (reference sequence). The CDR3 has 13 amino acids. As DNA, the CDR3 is TGTGCCTGGAGTGTACCGGTCGACACTGAAGCTTTCTTT. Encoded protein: CAWSVPVDTEAFF.

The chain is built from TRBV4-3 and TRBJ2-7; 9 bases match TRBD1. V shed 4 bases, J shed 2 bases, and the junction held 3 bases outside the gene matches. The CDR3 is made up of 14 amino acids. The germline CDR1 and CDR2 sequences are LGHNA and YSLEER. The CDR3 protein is CASSPTGGAYEQYF. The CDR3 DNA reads TGCGCCAGCAGCCCGACAGGGGGGGCCTACGAGCAGTACTTC.

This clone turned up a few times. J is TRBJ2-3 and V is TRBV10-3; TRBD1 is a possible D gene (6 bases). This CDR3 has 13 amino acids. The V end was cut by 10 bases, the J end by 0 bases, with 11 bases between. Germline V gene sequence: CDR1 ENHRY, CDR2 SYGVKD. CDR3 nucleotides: TGTGCCACAGGACAGTATAGCACAGATACGCAGTATTTT. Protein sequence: CATGQYSTDTQYF.

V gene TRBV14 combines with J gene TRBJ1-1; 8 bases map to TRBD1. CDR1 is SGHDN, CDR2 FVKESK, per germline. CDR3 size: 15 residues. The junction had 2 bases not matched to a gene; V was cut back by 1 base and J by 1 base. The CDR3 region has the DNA TGTGCCAGCAGCCAAGCCAGGGGGCCGAACACTGAAGCTTTCTTT. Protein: CASSQARGPNTEAFF. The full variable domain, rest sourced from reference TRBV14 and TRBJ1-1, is EAGVTQFPSHSVIEKGQTVTLRCDPISGHDNLYWYRRVMGKEIKFLLHFVKESKQDESGMPNNRFLAERTGGTYSTLKVQPAELEDSGVYFCASSQARGPNTEAFFGQGTRLTVV.

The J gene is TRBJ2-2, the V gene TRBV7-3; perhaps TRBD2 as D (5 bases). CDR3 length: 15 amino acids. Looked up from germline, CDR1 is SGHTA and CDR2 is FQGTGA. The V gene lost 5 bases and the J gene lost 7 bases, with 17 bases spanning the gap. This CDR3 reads CASSDQIRTGGELFF. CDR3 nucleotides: TGTGCCAGCAGCGACCAAATTAGGACTGGCGGGGAGCTGTTTTTT. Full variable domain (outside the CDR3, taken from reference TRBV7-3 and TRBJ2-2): GAGVSQTPSNKVTEKGKYVELRCDPISGHTALYWYRQSLGQGPEFLIYFQGTGAADDSGLPNDRFFAVRPEGSVSTLKIQRTERGDSAVYLCASSDQIRTGGELFFGEGSRLTVL.

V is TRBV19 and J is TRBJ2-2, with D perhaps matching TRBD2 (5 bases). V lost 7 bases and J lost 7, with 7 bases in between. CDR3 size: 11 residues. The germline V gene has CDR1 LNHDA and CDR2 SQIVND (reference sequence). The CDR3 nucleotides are TGTGCCAGTAAAGGGAGCGGGGAGCTGTTTTTT. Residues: CASKGSGELFF.

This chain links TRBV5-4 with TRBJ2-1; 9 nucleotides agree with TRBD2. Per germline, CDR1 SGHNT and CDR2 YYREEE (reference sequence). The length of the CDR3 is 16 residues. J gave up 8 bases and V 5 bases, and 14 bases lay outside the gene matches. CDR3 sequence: CASRQSTGLAGDEQFF. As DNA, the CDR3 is TGTGCCAGCAGACAATCCACGGGACTAGCTGGGGATGAGCAGTTCTTC.

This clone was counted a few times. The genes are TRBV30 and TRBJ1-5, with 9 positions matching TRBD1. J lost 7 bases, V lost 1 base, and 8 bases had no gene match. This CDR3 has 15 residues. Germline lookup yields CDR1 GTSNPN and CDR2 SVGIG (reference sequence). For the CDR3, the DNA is TGTGCCTGGAGTGCCGGGACAGGGATCGTACAGCCCCAGCATTTT. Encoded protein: CAWSAGTGIVQPQHF.

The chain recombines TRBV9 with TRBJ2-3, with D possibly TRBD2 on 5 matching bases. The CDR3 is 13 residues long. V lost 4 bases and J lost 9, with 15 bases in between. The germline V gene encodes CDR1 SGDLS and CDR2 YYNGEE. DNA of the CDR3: TGTGCCAGCAGCCTTCAGCCCGGGGAAACGCAGTATTTT. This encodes CASSLQPGETQYF.

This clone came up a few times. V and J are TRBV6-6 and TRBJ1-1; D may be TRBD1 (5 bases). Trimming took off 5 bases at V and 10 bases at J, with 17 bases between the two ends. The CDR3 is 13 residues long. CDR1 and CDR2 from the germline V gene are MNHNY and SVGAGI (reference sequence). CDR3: CASSDRGGFGAFF. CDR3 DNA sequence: TGTGCCAGCAGTGATCGCGGGGGTTTTGGAGCTTTCTTT.

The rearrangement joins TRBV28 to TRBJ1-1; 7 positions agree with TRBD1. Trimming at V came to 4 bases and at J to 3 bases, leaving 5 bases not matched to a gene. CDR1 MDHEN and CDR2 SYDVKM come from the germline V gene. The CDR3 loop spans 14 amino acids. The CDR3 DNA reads TGTGCCAGCAGTTCAGGGGGTCACTACACTGAAGCTTTCTTT. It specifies CASSSGGHYTEAFF. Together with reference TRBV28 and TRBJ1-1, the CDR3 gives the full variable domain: DVKVTQSSRYLVKRTGEKVFLECVQDMDHENMFWYRQDPGLGLRLIYFSYDVKMKEKGDIPEGYSVSREKKERFSLILESASTNQTSMYLCASSSGGHYTEAFFGQGTRLTVV.

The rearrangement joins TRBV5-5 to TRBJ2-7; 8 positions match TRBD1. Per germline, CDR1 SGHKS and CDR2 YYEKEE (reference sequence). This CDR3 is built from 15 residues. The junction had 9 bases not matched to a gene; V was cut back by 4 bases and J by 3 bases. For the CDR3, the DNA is TGTGCCAGCAGCGGGGCCGGGACAGGTATCTACGAGCAGTACTTC. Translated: CASSGAGTGIYEQYF.

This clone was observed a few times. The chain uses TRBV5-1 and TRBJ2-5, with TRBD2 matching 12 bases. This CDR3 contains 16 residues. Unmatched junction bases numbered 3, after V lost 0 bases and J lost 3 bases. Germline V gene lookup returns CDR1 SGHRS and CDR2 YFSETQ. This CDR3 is CASSLVPSGGEETQYF. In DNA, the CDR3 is TGCGCCAGCAGCTTGGTTCCTAGCGGGGGGGAAGAGACCCAGTACTTC.

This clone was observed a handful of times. The CDR3 DNA reads TGTGCCAGCAGCCCGTGGGGGGGAACCGGGGAGCTGTTTTTT. Translation: CASSPWGGTGELFF. The V gene is TRBV5-8, the J gene TRBJ2-2; 7 bases match TRBD2. Per germline, CDR1 SGHTS and CDR2 YDEGEE. The CDR3 contains 14 residues. The J segment lost 5 bases and the V segment lost 4 bases, leaving 5 bases of the junction unmatched.

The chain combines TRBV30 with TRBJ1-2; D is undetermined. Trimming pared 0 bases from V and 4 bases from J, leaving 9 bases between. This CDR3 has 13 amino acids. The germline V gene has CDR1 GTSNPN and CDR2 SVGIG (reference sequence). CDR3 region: CAWSVERAYGYTF. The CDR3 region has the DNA TGTGCCTGGAGTGTAGAGCGAGCCTATGGCTACACCTTC.

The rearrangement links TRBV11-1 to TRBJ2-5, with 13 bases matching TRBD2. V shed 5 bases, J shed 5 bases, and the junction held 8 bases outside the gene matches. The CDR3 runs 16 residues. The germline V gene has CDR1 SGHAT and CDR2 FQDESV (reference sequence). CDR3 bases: TGTGCCAGCAGCCAACGGACTAGCGGGGGTGTCGAGACCCAGTACTTC. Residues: CASSQRTSGGVETQYF.

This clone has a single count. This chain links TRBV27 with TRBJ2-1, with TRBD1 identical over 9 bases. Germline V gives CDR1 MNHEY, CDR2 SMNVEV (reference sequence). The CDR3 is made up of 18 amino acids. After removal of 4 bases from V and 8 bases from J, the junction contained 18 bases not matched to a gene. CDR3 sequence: CASSSLLLRTGVGDEQFF. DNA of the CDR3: TGTGCCAGCAGTTCCCTCCTCTTACGGACAGGGGTCGGCGATGAGCAGTTCTTC.